A single sample is the source of the 17 T cell receptor beta chains below, sequenced in a study of cytomegalovirus exposure and HLA in healthy donors (dated by TCRdb to 2016 to 2017). Preparation of the library involved the immunoSEQ multiplex PCR assay. TCRdb limited this immuneACCESS table to in-frame rearrangements with V and J called. A share of clones is missing; checked studies link under half to unresolved V genes, and the rest is unexplained. This sample is represented by more than 150,000 clones; approximately 84% of them were singletons. Approximately 7% of the sample is taken by the ten largest. Sequenced input: PBMCs. These receptor sequences come from a man aged 18 to 35 in good health and CMV-seropositive.

V usage is TRBV9 and J usage is TRBJ2-7; D might be TRBD1 (6 bases). The V and J ends lost 3 bases and 1 base respectively, with 14 bases between them. Per germline, CDR1 SGDLS and CDR2 YYNGEE. The CDR3 sequence is 15 residues long. CDR3 region: CASSAHRDKSYEQYF. The CDR3, as DNA: TGTGCCAGCAGCGCGCACCGGGACAAATCCTACGAGCAGTACTTC.

The V gene is TRBV10-1, the J gene TRBJ1-5; 7 bases are a match to TRBD1. Unmatched junction bases numbered 12, after V lost 8 bases and J lost 5 bases. The CDR3 runs 15 residues. Per the germline V gene, CDR1 is WNHNN and CDR2 is SYGVQD (reference sequence). In DNA form, the CDR3 reads TGCGCCAGCGGGGGACAGTTCCAGCCCGATCAGCCCCAGCATTTT. Encoded protein: CASGGQFQPDQPQHF.

The gene calls are TRBV6-5 and TRBJ2-4; 12 nucleotides agree with TRBD2. Per germline, CDR1 MNHEY and CDR2 SVGAGI. This CDR3 is built from 16 residues. The junction had 9 bases not matched to a gene; V was cut back by 2 bases and J by 10 bases. The CDR3 DNA sequence: TGTGCCAGCAGTTACAGATTGGGACTAGCGGGCGCTATTCAGTACTTC. This encodes CASSYRLGLAGAIQYF.

The rearrangement links TRBV27 to TRBJ2-2, with D possibly TRBD2 on 7 matching bases. Trimming stripped 5 bases from V and 5 bases from J, with 15 bases between. Germline V gene lookup returns CDR1 MNHEY and CDR2 SMNVEV (reference sequence). The CDR3 runs 15 residues. As DNA, the CDR3 is TGTGCCAGCAGTCTAAGGGGGGGCTGGACCGGGGAGCTGTTTTTT. Amino acids: CASSLRGGWTGELFF.

The V gene is TRBV6-1, the J gene TRBJ1-4; D remains ambiguous. With 4 bases removed from V and 4 bases from J, the gap between germline ends came to 10 bases. The germline V gene has CDR1 MNHNS and CDR2 SASEGT. The CDR3 covers 14 residues. This chain's CDR3 is CASSVQDFNEKLFF. The CDR3, as DNA: TGTGCCAGCAGTGTCCAGGACTTTAATGAAAAACTGTTTTTT.

The chain combines TRBV19 with TRBJ2-7; D gene ambiguous. The CDR3 has 12 residues. CDR1 and CDR2 (germline): LNHDA, SQIVND (reference sequence). Trimming shortened V by 5 bases and J by 3 bases, and 8 bases separated the two germline ends. CDR3 in amino acids: CASSSQFYEQYF. The CDR3 nucleotides read TGTGCCAGTAGTTCACAGTTCTACGAGCAGTACTTC.

V and J are TRBV30 and TRBJ2-6, with 7 bases fitting TRBD1. The CDR3 is 17 residues long. CDR1 GTSNPN and CDR2 SVGIG come from the germline V gene (reference sequence). J was trimmed by 1 base and V by 3 bases; bases with no gene match: 9. CDR3 nucleotide sequence: TGTGCCTGGAGCCCCGGGACAGCGGTTTCTGGGGCCAACGTCCTGACTTTC. Translation: CAWSPGTAVSGANVLTF. The full variable domain, in which reference TRBV30 and TRBJ2-6 provide the parts outside the CDR3, is SQTIHQWPATLVQPVGSPLSLECTVEGTSNPNLYWYRQAAGRGLQLLFYSVGIGQISSEVPQNLSASRPQDRQFILSSKKLLLSDSGFYLCAWSPGTAVSGANVLTFGAGSRLTVL.

The chain recombines TRBV28 with TRBJ1-1; tentative D call: TRBD1 (6 bases). The CDR3 loop spans 16 amino acids. The V and J ends lost 10 bases and 0 bases respectively, with 21 bases between them. Germline CDR1 reads MDHEN; CDR2 reads SYDVKM. CDR3 DNA: TGTGCCACCTCTCTAGGTCGGGGGGGGCTGAACACTGAAGCTTTCTTT. Its translation: CATSLGRGGLNTEAFF.

The V and J genes are TRBV23-1 and TRBJ2-5, with 7 positions matching TRBD1. TRBV23-1 is recorded as an ORF, its role being uncertain. Trimming at V came to 4 bases and at J to 0 bases, leaving 8 bases not matched to a gene. CDR3 size: 16 residues. This chain's CDR3 is CASSPSDRFDQETQYF. In DNA form, the CDR3 reads TGCGCCAGCAGTCCCTCGGACAGGTTTGACCAAGAGACCCAGTACTTC.

The chain has TRBV7-9 and TRBJ2-5; 10 nucleotides agree with TRBD2. This CDR3 spans 15 amino acids. CDR1 is SEHNR and CDR2 is FQNEAQ in the germline V gene (reference sequence). V lost 4 bases and J lost 2; bases outside the gene matches: 4. The CDR3 region is CASSSRSGRQETQYF. CDR3 bases: TGTGCCAGCAGCTCCCGTAGCGGGAGGCAAGAGACCCAGTACTTC.

The chain links TRBV11-3 to TRBJ2-5; 13 bases match TRBD2. The length of the CDR3 is 16 residues. Germline trimming cut 4 bases from V and 2 bases from J; bases unmatched to any gene: 4. Germline assignment: CDR1 SGHNT and CDR2 YENEEA. The CDR3 loop reads CASSSRTSGRQETQYF. CDR3 nucleotides: TGTGCCAGCAGCTCCCGGACTAGCGGGAGACAAGAGACCCAGTACTTC.

V and J are TRBV5-4 and TRBJ1-2; no reliable D call. V lost 3 bases and J 5 bases, leaving 14 bases between the germline ends. The germline CDR1 and CDR2 sequences are SGHNT and YYREEE (reference sequence). CDR3 size: 14 residues. CDR3 DNA: TGTGCCAGCAGCTCTTTCGGTTCGCTTTATGGCTACACCTTC. Its translation is CASSSFGSLYGYTF.

The chain recombines TRBV28 with TRBJ2-5; 10 bases line up with TRBD1. The length of the CDR3 is 15 residues. The V gene end was trimmed by 3 bases and the J gene end by 6 bases; junction bases not matched to a gene: 7. CDR1 and CDR2 (germline): MDHEN, SYDVKM. CDR3 in DNA: TGTGCCAGCAGTTTCCGGGACAGGGGTCGGAAGACCCAGTACTTC. Its translation: CASSFRDRGRKTQYF.

As for this clone: An end of the junction does not agree with germline; a read error may underlie this. The rearrangement uses TRBV13 and TRBJ1-4, with D hard to call. This CDR3 comprises 12 residues. The germline CDR1 and CDR2 sequences are PRHDT and FYEKMQ (reference sequence). The CDR3 protein is CASSIGRGLKFF. The CDR3 DNA reads as TGTGCCAGCAGCATAGGACGCGGCCTAAAGTTTTTT.

This clone was detected only once. The chain uses TRBV27 and TRBJ1-1, with TRBD1 matching over 9 bases. The V gene's germline CDR1 is MNHEY and CDR2 SMNVEV (reference sequence). This CDR3 spans 14 amino acids. V lost 7 bases, J lost 5 bases, and 8 bases stayed unmatched. In nucleotides, the CDR3 is TGTGCCAGCAACCCACAGGGGGCTGGGACTGAAGCTTTCTTT. This codes for CASNPQGAGTEAFF.

The chain uses TRBV5-1 and TRBJ2-3, with D perhaps matching TRBD2 (5 bases). Germline V gene sequence: CDR1 SGHRS, CDR2 YFSETQ. V lost 0 bases to trimming and J lost 4 bases, with 15 bases between them. The CDR3 is 16 amino acids. Written as DNA, the CDR3 is TGCGCCAGCAGCTTGGGCGGGCGCGAAGACGCAGATACGCAGTATTTT. Translating gives CASSLGGREDADTQYF.

The count of this clone is one. CDR3 sequence reads: CAGGGAGSSYNEQFF. CDR3 coding DNA: TGTGCCGGGGGTGGGGCGGGGAGCTCCTACAATGAGCAGTTCTTC. The chain employs TRBV7-2 and TRBJ2-1, with a tentative D call TRBD2 (6 bases). Trimming removed 11 bases at V and 0 bases at J, with 17 bases between. CDR1 and CDR2 from the germline V gene are SGHTA and FQGNSA. The CDR3 has 15 residues.